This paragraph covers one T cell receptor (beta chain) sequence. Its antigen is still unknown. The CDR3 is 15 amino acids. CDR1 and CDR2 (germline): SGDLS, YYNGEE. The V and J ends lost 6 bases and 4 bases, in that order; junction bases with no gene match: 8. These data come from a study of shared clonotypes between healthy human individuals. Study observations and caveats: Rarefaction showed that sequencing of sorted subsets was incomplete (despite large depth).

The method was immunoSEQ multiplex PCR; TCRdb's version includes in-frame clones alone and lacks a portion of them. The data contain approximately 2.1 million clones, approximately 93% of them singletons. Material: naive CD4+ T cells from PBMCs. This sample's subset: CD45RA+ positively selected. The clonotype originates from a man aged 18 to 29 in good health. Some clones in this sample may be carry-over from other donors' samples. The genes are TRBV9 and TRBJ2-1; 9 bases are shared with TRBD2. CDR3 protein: CASTVTSGLYNEQFF. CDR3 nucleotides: TGTGCCAGCACCGTGACTAGCGGCCTTTACAATGAGCAGTTCTTC.